This T cell receptor beta chain emerged from a study of cytomegalovirus exposure and HLA in healthy donors. The PCR ran on 60 Vbeta and 13 Jbeta primers. TCRdb keeps only in-frame clones here, not all; method: immunoSEQ multiplex PCR. This sample yields under 200,000 clones, of which around three quarters are seen a single time; 1% belongs to the top ten. Between the trimmed V and J ends, which lost 6 bases and 5 bases, there was a span of 17 bases. The CDR3 has 14 amino acids. Germline CDR1 reads MDHEN; CDR2 reads SYDVKM. The V gene is TRBV28, the J gene TRBJ2-7, with a possible D match to TRBD1 (5 bases). The TCR was taken from a woman in her 50s in good health and CMV-seropositive. The source material was PBMCs. CDR3 loop: CASRTTAPRNEQYF. The CDR3 bases are TGTGCCAGCAGGACGACAGCCCCCCGGAACGAGCAGTACTTC. Full variable domain (missing parts from reference TRBV28 and TRBJ2-7): DVKVTQSSRYLVKRTGEKVFLECVQDMDHENMFWYRQDPGLGLRLIYFSYDVKMKEKGDIPEGYSVSREKKERFSLILESASTNQTSMYLCASRTTAPRNEQYFGPGTRLTVT.